This record concerns one T cell receptor (beta chain) sequence. The antigen is unknown. Genes here carry mouse names. With the read ending 3 residues before the CDR3 end, the germline J gene is used to fill in that end. Sequencing used cDNA as its template, made by extracting RNA and reverse transcribing it. Sequencing was performed with immunoSEQ multiplex PCR; in TCRdb, only in-frame clones are kept and a portion is missing. The table lists under 350,000 clones, no singletons, with more than 0.95% in the top ten. The sample is drawn from a study of CD8+ T cells in alopecia areata. Overall study context: Skin from approximately 6-12-month-old C3H/HeJ graft donors with spontaneous alopecia went to approximately 7-11-week-old female C3H/HeJ mice.

The study's findings and limits: Normal scalp had lower clonality than lesional scalp, with alopecia totalis/universalis lesions showing this most strongly. Patients displayed less clarity in TCR sharing than mice, a finding possibly related to HLA.

This CDR3 contains 16 residues. With V trimmed by 1 base and J by 5 bases, 2 bases remained unmatched. Germline CDR1 NSQYPW, CDR2 LRSPGD (reference sequence). Cutaneous lymph nodes were pooled and cells sorted by CD4, CD8alpha, NKG2D, NKG2ACE and more. V is TRBV1 and J is TRBJ1-6; 10 positions agree with TRBD1. TRBJ1-6 is classed as an ORF, of uncertain function. Sequences were obtained from CD4+ T cells sorted from a lymph node. The receptor's source is a C3H/HeJ mouse with alopecia areata. This mouse strain has H2-k as its MHC haplotype. Incomplete CDR3 DNA: TGCACCTGCAGTGCAGTCGGGACAGGGGATAATTCGCCC. Translation: CTCSAVGTGDNSP. The CDR3 as a whole reads CTCSAVGTGDNSPLYF.